A single sample gave rise to the 27 T cell receptor beta chains below, sequenced in a study of T cell repertoires in cytomegalovirus infection. TCRdb re-analysed the reads in MiXCR, keeping a single row per CDR3 protein. The sample shows hundreds of thousands of distinct CDR3 sequences, approximately 8.9% of them seen only once. Sequencing was done on a sample of PBMCs. Every receptor here comes from a human donor in good health (CMV status not recorded). Some clones in this sample may be carry-over from other donors' samples.

The rearrangement uses TRBV10-3 and TRBJ2-6; no clear D gene. Germline V gives CDR1 ENHRY, CDR2 SYGVKD. Trimming shortened V by 7 bases and J by 0 bases, and 1 base separated the two germline ends. The length of the CDR3 is 12 residues. The CDR3 loop reads CAITSGANVLTF. Here the CDR3 DNA reads TGTGCCATCACCTCTGGGGCCAACGTCCTGACTTTC.

This clonotype was seen at least ten times. CDR3 residues: CASSSPAGLKNIQYF. DNA for the CDR3: TGTGCCAGCAGTTCCCCCGCGGGACTCAAAAACATTCAGTACTTC. This rearrangement joins TRBV12-3 or TRBV12-4 to TRBJ2-4; TRBD2 might be the D (6 bases). The ends were cut back, 4 bases at V and 3 bases at J, with 13 bases in the middle. This CDR3 comprises 15 residues.

This clonotype has ten or more counts. The V call is TRBV10-3, the J call TRBJ2-2, with 10 nucleotides matching TRBD2. With V trimmed by 5 bases and J by 5 bases, 8 bases remained unmatched. Germline V gene lookup returns CDR1 ENHRY and CDR2 SYGVKD. This CDR3 spans 16 amino acids. The CDR3 DNA reads as TGTGCCATCAGTCTCGGAGGTAGCGGGGGGACCGGGGAGCTGTTTTTT. Amino acid sequence: CAISLGGSGGTGELFF.

The chain combines TRBV29-1 with TRBJ2-2, with no clear D. Germline CDR1 is SQVTM and CDR2 is ANQGSEA. Trimming cost V 3 bases and J 2 bases, with 7 bases left between them. The CDR3 is made up of 13 amino acids. The CDR3 nucleotides are TGCAGCGTTGAGCAGGAAAACACCGGGGAGCTGTTTTTT. Its translation: CSVEQENTGELFF.

This clonotype was counted only a few times. V and J are TRBV12-3 or TRBV12-4 and TRBJ1-2; the D gene is possibly TRBD1 (6 bases). There are 13 residues in the CDR3. Between the trimmed V and J ends, which lost 6 bases and 8 bases, there was a span of 16 bases. As DNA, the CDR3 is TGTGCCAGCAGCCTTGACAGGACGTCGGGCTACACCTTC. Translating it yields CASSLDRTSGYTF.

This clonotype was detected ten times or more. The rearrangement links TRBV19 to TRBJ2-2; a possible D gene is TRBD2 (5 bases). Germline assignment: CDR1 LNHDA and CDR2 SQIVND (reference sequence). This CDR3 contains 16 residues. The V end was cut by 5 bases, the J end by 4 bases, with 17 bases between. CDR3 in amino acids: CASSSSPTRGTGELFF. DNA for the CDR3: TGTGCCAGTAGTTCTAGCCCTACTCGAGGCACCGGGGAGCTGTTTTTT.

This sequence joins TRBV7-2 and TRBJ2-3; D is ambiguous. CDR1 and CDR2 from the germline V gene are SGHTA and FQGNSA. The CDR3 is 15 amino acids. Trimming shortened V by 2 bases and J by 1 base, and 10 bases separated the two germline ends. The CDR3 loop reads CASSLPSSGTDTQYF. The CDR3 DNA follows: TGTGCCAGCAGCTTACCGTCTAGTGGCACAGATACGCAGTATTTT.

This clonotype came up many times. This rearrangement joins TRBV5-1 to TRBJ2-3; tentative D call: TRBD1 (6 bases). V was shortened by 4 bases and J by 6 bases, with 18 bases between the two germline ends. This CDR3 is 15 amino acids long. Germline CDR1 and CDR2: SGHRS and YFSETQ. In nucleotides, the CDR3 is TGCGCCAGCAGCGGGGGCCAGGGCAGGGCGGATACGCAGTATTTT. Protein sequence: CASSGGQGRADTQYF.

This clonotype was counted a few times. The chain uses TRBV5-5 and TRBJ2-5; D unclear. V gave up 1 base and J gave up 1 base, with 11 bases separating them. Germline assignment: CDR1 SGHKS and CDR2 YYEKEE (reference sequence). This CDR3 contains 15 residues. The CDR3 loop reads CASSLTAGIQETQYF. DNA for the CDR3: TGTGCCAGCAGCTTGACCGCAGGCATCCAAGAGACCCAGTACTTC.

The sample holds many counts of this clonotype. The chain is built from TRBV28 and TRBJ1-5; D may be TRBD1 (5 bases). Trimming removed 1 base from V and 5 bases from J, with 12 bases in between. Germline values: CDR1 MDHEN, CDR2 SYDVKM. The CDR3 loop spans 15 amino acids. DNA of the CDR3: TGTGCCAGCAGTTTATCGGGCCGGGGCTATCAGCCCCAGCATTTT. Its translation is CASSLSGRGYQPQHF.

This clonotype was seen many times. The CDR3 DNA reads as TGTGCCAGTTTGCGGCAGGGAAAGGGCTACACCTTC. Its protein product is CASLRQGKGYTF. This chain connects TRBV2 to TRBJ1-2; maybe TRBD1 (5 bases). CDR3 length: 12 residues. CDR1 is SNHLY and CDR2 is FYNNEI in the germline V gene. The germline V and J ends were trimmed by 9 bases and 8 bases, with 16 bases remaining between them.

This clonotype was seen ten or more times. The chain carries TRBV29-1 and TRBJ1-2; D is ambiguous. The germline V gene encodes CDR1 SQVTM and CDR2 ANQGSEA. V lost 6 bases and J lost 0, with 8 bases in between. The CDR3 is 12 residues long. The CDR3 DNA reads TGCAGCGTCCCGGAGTCTAACTATGGCTACACCTTC. Encoded protein: CSVPESNYGYTF.

This chain connects TRBV2 to TRBJ1-1, with 7 positions matching TRBD1. CDR1 and CDR2 (germline): SNHLY, FYNNEI. The CDR3 runs 16 residues. V trimming: 5 bases; J trimming: 0 bases; junction bases outside the gene matches: 9. CDR3 coding DNA: TGTGCCAGCAGTAAAGAGGGACAGCCGATGAACACTGAAGCTTTCTTT. Its protein product is CASSKEGQPMNTEAFF.

The chain uses TRBV29-1 and TRBJ2-3; D is tentatively TRBD1 or TRBD2 (5 bases each). The CDR3 runs to 11 residues. Germline lookup yields CDR1 SQVTM and CDR2 ANQGSEA. The V end was cut by 7 bases, the J end by 10 bases, with 15 bases between. DNA for the CDR3: TGCAGCGGGACTCCAGGGAGTTCGCAGTATTTT. This gives the protein CSGTPGSSQYF.

This clonotype was seen at least ten times. This sequence joins TRBV11-2 and TRBJ1-1, with D hard to call. The CDR3 has 14 residues. Trimming stripped 2 bases from V and 0 bases from J, with 7 bases between. CDR1 is SGHAT and CDR2 is FQNNGV in the germline V gene. Here the CDR3 reads CASSLFSLNTEAFF. The CDR3 region has the DNA TGTGCCAGCAGCTTATTTAGCTTGAACACTGAAGCTTTCTTT.

This clonotype was recorded many times. This chain joins TRBV6-6 and TRBJ2-7, with D unclear. V was trimmed by 1 base and J by 3 bases, leaving 16 bases between them. The germline gives CDR1 MNHNY, CDR2 SVGAGI (reference sequence). The CDR3 spans 16 residues. CDR3 residues: CASSYYPSGLNYEQYF. The CDR3 nucleotides read TGTGCCAGCAGTTACTATCCTTCGGGCCTAAACTACGAGCAGTACTTC.

This clonotype has a count of ten or more. The genes are TRBV27 and TRBJ2-7; no firm D call. CDR1 MNHEY and CDR2 SMNVEV come from the germline V gene (reference sequence). V was shortened by 2 bases and J by 4 bases, with 15 bases between the two germline ends. The CDR3 spans 15 residues. The CDR3 coding sequence is TGTGCCAGCAGTTTAAAGCCCCACCTAGGATACGAGCAGTACTTC. It encodes CASSLKPHLGYEQYF.

This clonotype has a count of ten or more. The V gene is TRBV20-1, the J gene TRBJ2-7; a weak D match, TRBD1 (5 bases). Per germline, CDR1 DFQATT and CDR2 SNEGSKA (reference sequence). This CDR3 has 16 residues. Trimming removed 6 bases at V and 0 bases at J, with 21 bases between. CDR3 nucleotides: TGCAGTGCCAGGGCCCCCGGCAGGGTGAGCTCCTACGAGCAGTACTTC. Protein: CSARAPGRVSSYEQYF.

This clonotype was seen many times. V gene TRBV6-1 combines with J gene TRBJ2-7; the match to TRBD1 covers 11 bases. Germline V CDR1 and CDR2: MNHNS, SASEGT. The CDR3 is 18 amino acids. Trimming took 3 bases from V and 2 from J; bases not matched to a gene: 12. CDR3 residues: CASSDDWKDRGRTYEQYV. For the CDR3, the DNA is TGTGCCAGCAGTGACGATTGGAAGGACAGGGGGCGTACCTACGAGCAGTACGTC.

The chain employs TRBV6-5 and TRBJ1-1; D is ambiguous. The CDR3 covers 16 residues. The V gene's germline CDR1 is MNHEY and CDR2 SVGAGI. The germline V and J ends were trimmed by 6 bases and 0 bases, with 17 bases remaining between them. As DNA, the CDR3 is TGTGCCAGCAGCCCGGACGGCTGGATGATGAACACTGAAGCTTTCTTT. It encodes CASSPDGWMMNTEAFF.

This clonotype occurred many times. This chain joins TRBV5-4 and TRBJ2-3; a possible D gene is TRBD2 (6 bases). V shed 1 base and J shed 5 bases, with 14 bases lying between them. Germline lookup yields CDR1 SGHNT and CDR2 YYREEE (reference sequence). CDR3 size: 15 residues. The CDR3 DNA is TGTGCCAGCAGCTTGAGGACTATTGGTGTAGATACGCAGTATTTT. It encodes CASSLRTIGVDTQYF.

This clonotype was found many times. The J gene is TRBJ1-2, the V gene TRBV6-6; possibly TRBD1 for D (6 bases). CDR1 and CDR2 from the germline V gene are MNHNY and SVGAGI (reference sequence). This CDR3 is built from 13 residues. V lost 0 bases, J lost 7 bases, and 9 bases lay in between. CDR3 nucleotides: TGTGCCAGCAGTTACTCCGGACAGTCTGGCTACACCTTC. Protein sequence: CASSYSGQSGYTF.

The rearrangement links TRBV20-1 to TRBJ1-2, with a weak D call TRBD1 (5 bases). This CDR3 is built from 13 residues. The germline V gene encodes CDR1 DFQATT and CDR2 SNEGSKA (reference sequence). V lost 6 bases and J lost 8, with 19 bases in between. The CDR3 bases are TGCAGTGCCCCCGGGACGGTGTTTTTCGGCTACACCTTC. Translation gives CSAPGTVFFGYTF.

There are a few counts of this clonotype. The V and J genes are TRBV29-1 and TRBJ2-1, with 8 positions matching TRBD2. The junction had 8 bases not matched to a gene; V was cut back by 4 bases and J by 0 bases. The CDR3 runs to 16 residues. Germline V gene lookup returns CDR1 SQVTM and CDR2 ANQGSEA. In DNA form, the CDR3 reads TGCAGCGTTGGCACGGGGGGGGTGAGCTCCTACAATGAGCAGTTCTTC. It specifies CSVGTGGVSSYNEQFF.

The sample holds a few counts of this clonotype. The chain uses TRBV7-6 and TRBJ1-5; a possible D gene is TRBD1 (5 bases). The CDR3 contains 15 residues. Trimming left V 2 bases short and J 0 bases short, with 8 bases between. CDR1 and CDR2 from the germline V gene are SGHVS and FNYEAQ. The CDR3 loop is CASSLQGDSNQPQHF. The CDR3, as DNA: TGTGCCAGCAGCTTACAAGGGGATAGCAATCAGCCCCAGCATTTT.

This clonotype occurred many times. The chain uses TRBV7-8 and TRBJ2-1; D gene uncertain. The V gene's germline CDR1 is SGHVS and CDR2 FQNEAQ. The CDR3 is 16 residues long. V lost 0 bases and J lost 4, with 13 bases in between. The CDR3 nucleotides are TGTGCCAGCAGCTTAGCTTTCGGTCAGTCGTACAATGAGCAGTTCTTC. Its protein is CASSLAFGQSYNEQFF.

This clonotype was counted at least ten times. The V and J genes are TRBV6-6 and TRBJ2-7, with D unclear. This CDR3 has 14 amino acids. Trimming removed 0 bases from V and 7 bases from J, with 13 bases in between. The germline gives CDR1 MNHNY, CDR2 SVGAGI (reference sequence). The CDR3 spells CASSYSVDTREQYF. Written as DNA, the CDR3 is TGTGCCAGCAGTTACTCAGTAGATACGAGGGAGCAGTACTTC.